This is a list of T cell receptor beta chains from one sample in a study of cytomegalovirus exposure and HLA in healthy donors. TCRdb's copy holds only in-frame clones and misses some; the assay was immunoSEQ multiplex PCR. The top ten clones hold 1.5% to 2% of a sample with more than 150,000 clones, 75% to 85% of them seen once. The sample taken for sequencing was PBMCs. Receptor source: a man aged 18 to 30 in good health and CMV-seronegative. The CDR3 runs from the conserved cysteine through the conserved F or W. Each record gives: V gene, CDR3 protein.

>TRBV5-6
CASSWTSRYNEQFF
>TRBV7-9
CASSRGEGRMGTDTQYF
>TRBV9
CASSVLSSDNEQFF
>TRBV18
CASSAGTGGPEQYF
>TRBV6-1
CASSSGGQGTEAFF
>TRBV30
CAWSDGYGYTF
>TRBV7-8
CASSAREGGELFF
>TRBV28
CASSLGATHPIF
>TRBV14
CASSRGLAYNEQFF
>TRBV28
CASSSRQGPAFHGYTF
>TRBV5-5
CASSLNLDRARQYF
>TRBV5-1
CASSPWLTSGTYNEQFF
>TRBV19
CASKRGSGADTQYF
>TRBV5-5
CASSFGLAYEQYF
>TRBV7-8
CASSSGGTGANVLTF
>TRBV19
CASSDRLAGDYEQYF
>TRBV6-1
CASSVGVGYTF
>TRBV7-9
CASSFTGVRYNEQFF
>TRBV5-5
CASSSQGGPEAFF
>TRBV30
CALGGVETQYF
>TRBV19
CASSFRLRWPQHF
>TRBV2
CASRTDSTNEKLFF
>TRBV30
CAWNRPSSYNSPLHF
>TRBV18
CASSPPMGEAGYNEQFF
>TRBV9
CASSAGDRGPWGSPLHF
>TRBV6-5
CASSFSGQEASEQYF
>TRBV6-1
CASSGREGVYGYTF
>TRBV9
CASSGYWSAPGTDTQYF
>TRBV29-1
CSVEDLQPGESYGYTF
>TRBV6-1
CASSLTGDTEAFF
>TRBV18
CASSEIIGRANYGYTF
>TRBV21-1
CASSNFIPRGGETQYF
>TRBV9
CASSGGSSGNTIYF
>TRBV4-1
CASSQATVNTEAFF
>TRBV7-9
CASSLVGQAQETQYF
>TRBV2
CASSYEAEGGYTF
>TRBV28
CAADKYGYTF
>TRBV7-8
CASSLGTGLGQPQHF
>TRBV2
CASSDPSTGGVSDTQYF
>TRBV30
CAWTREPLTDTQYF
>TRBV28
CASREPGQNYGYTF
>TRBV30
CAWSKGVMNTEAFF
>TRBV2
CASSDQGWDLDTQYF
>TRBV27
CASSFGAGNEQYF
>TRBV7-2
CASSPRQGSYNEQFF
>TRBV19
CASSSGTSVKFRETQYF
>TRBV6-5
CASSKRQDSNQPQHF
>TRBV7-3
CASSLNGNTEAFF
>TRBV9
CASSTQTPAGTGELFF
>TRBV5-4
CASSSSGGAYEQYF
>TRBV7-9
CASHRGVTEAFF
>TRBV6-1
CASTPNRVTTGELFF
>TRBV18
CASSLRGAGDTQYF
>TRBV29-1
CSVETGGNTEAFF
>TRBV10-3
CATNGLRADPRDEQYF
>TRBV27
CASTHLAGQNSPLHF
>TRBV6-1
CASLDSPYEQYF